The clone carrying this T cell receptor (beta chain) was seen many times. The antigen is undetermined. The read ends 3 residues shy of where the CDR3 ends; the end is completed using the germline J gene. With 7 bases clipped from V and 2 bases from J, the junction kept 6 bases outside the gene matches. This CDR3 contains 15 residues. Germline V gene sequence: CDR1 SGHNT, CDR2 YENEEA. This entry belongs to a study of T cell clonality in common variable immunodeficiency. Study results and limitations: Compared with controls, CVID subjects had fewer shared TCRbeta clones. CVID patient heterogeneity limited repertoire-clinical complication correlations.

CVID and control samples used equivalent genomic DNA input. Repertoires were generated with immunoSEQ multiplex PCR, while TCRdb's copy carries only in-frame clones and drops some. The sample presents roughly 60,000 clones, none singletons. Sequenced sample: peripheral blood mononuclear cells. This clonotype originated in a person aged 18-69 years in good health. The chain couples TRBV11-3 to TRBJ2-3; 10 nucleotides align to TRBD2. This chain's CDR3 is CASTISGRVTDTQYF. The covered CDR3 bases are TGTGCCAGCACCATAAGCGGGAGGGTCACAGATACG. Drawing the rest from reference TRBV11-3 and TRBJ2-3, the complete variable domain is EAGVVQSPRYKIIEKKQPVAFWCNPISGHNTLYWYLQNLGQGPELLIRYENEEAVDDSQLPKDRFSAERLKGVDSTLKIQPAELGDSAVYLCASTISGRVTDTQYFGPGTRLTVL.